Listed here are 22 T cell receptor beta chains from one sample, sequenced in a study of T cells in Graves' hyperthyroidism and ophthalmopathy. Using RNA transcripts as the source, TCR beta CDR3 regions were amplified. The study used the HTBI primer set for a first-round RT-PCR of the TCR CDR3. Using its own MiXCR run on the multiplex PCR reads, TCRdb lists one record per CDR3 protein. The sample holds over 400,000 distinct CDR3 sequences, about 20% seen once. Sequences were obtained from blood. The receptors were gathered from a woman between 70 and 85 years old with Graves' ophthalmopathy.

A few counts support this clonotype. J is TRBJ2-3 and V is TRBV12-3 or TRBV12-4, with 10 nucleotides matching TRBD2. V shed 3 bases, J shed 11 bases, and the junction held 8 bases outside the gene matches. The CDR3 has 14 residues. This CDR3 is CASSLSSGSRMQYF. DNA of the CDR3: TGTGCCAGCAGTTTGTCTAGCGGGAGTCGGATGCAGTATTTT.

On this clonotype: At one of its ends the junction is not consistent with the germline gene, which may arise from a read error. The J gene is TRBJ2-3, the V gene TRBV20-1; TRBD2 matches at 7 bases. CDR3 length equals 15 residues. Germline V gene lookup returns CDR1 DFQATT and CDR2 SNEGSKA (reference sequence). DNA of the CDR3: TGCAGTGCTAGACCGGGGGGAGGAAGCATAGATACGCAGTATTTT. Its translation: CSARPGGGSIDTQYF.

This rearrangement joins TRBV7-3 to TRBJ1-1; 9 bases agree with TRBD1. The trim removed 4 bases at V and 4 bases at J, leaving 4 bases unmatched. The germline gives CDR1 SGHTA, CDR2 FQGTGA. CDR3 length equals 14 residues. CDR3 in amino acids: CASSSRDRATEAFF. CDR3 bases: TGTGCCAGCAGCTCCCGGGACAGGGCCACTGAAGCTTTCTTT.

This clonotype showed up many times. V gene TRBV30 combines with J gene TRBJ2-5, with 10 bases fitting TRBD2. Unmatched junction bases numbered 8, after V lost 2 bases and J lost 2 bases. The germline V gene encodes CDR1 GTSNPN and CDR2 SVGIG (reference sequence). CDR3 length: 16 amino acids. The CDR3 is CAWSRGELAGQETQYF. The CDR3 DNA follows: TGTGCCTGGAGTCGCGGGGAACTAGCGGGACAAGAGACCCAGTACTTC.

This sequence joins TRBV12-3 or TRBV12-4 and TRBJ1-2; no firm D call. The V gene lost 6 bases and the J gene lost 8 bases, with 19 bases spanning the gap. The CDR3 has 14 residues. The CDR3 region has the DNA TGTGCCAGCAGCCGATTTAGGCCCCCTTCCGGCTACACCTTC. Its protein product is CASSRFRPPSGYTF.

This clonotype was picked up a small number of times. The rearrangement joins TRBV5-1 to TRBJ1-4; no clear D. There are 15 residues in the CDR3. Trimming stripped 2 bases from V and 8 bases from J, with 16 bases between. The germline CDR1 and CDR2 sequences are SGHRS and YFSETQ. CDR3 sequence (DNA): TGCGCCAGCAGCTTAGGAGGGATTCAGAGGGAAAAACTGTTTTTT. It translates to CASSLGGIQREKLFF.

This clonotype was observed at least ten times. The chain links TRBV29-1 to TRBJ2-2; the D is unclear. Germline CDR1 reads SQVTM; CDR2 reads ANQGSEA. The CDR3 totals 13 residues. Trimming removed 6 bases at V and 2 bases at J, with 10 bases between. CDR3 sequence: CSVSDHNTGELFF. The CDR3 DNA follows: TGCAGCGTATCCGACCATAACACCGGGGAGCTGTTTTTT.

The genes are TRBV5-1 and TRBJ2-1, with 8 bases that match TRBD2. V lost 0 bases, J lost 2 bases, and 4 bases stayed unmatched. This CDR3 has 16 residues. From germline, CDR1 is SGHRS and CDR2 YFSETQ. CDR3: CASSLEASGPYNEQFF. Here the CDR3 DNA reads TGCGCCAGCAGCTTGGAGGCTAGCGGGCCCTACAATGAGCAGTTCTTC.

The chain is built from TRBV6-5 and TRBJ1-2, with TRBD1 identical over 8 bases. In germline, CDR1 is MNHEY, CDR2 SVGAGI. The ends lost 0 bases at V and 8 bases at J; junction bases unmatched: 8. The CDR3 covers 15 residues. The CDR3 here is CASSYSTGALKGYTF. DNA of the CDR3: TGTGCCAGCAGTTACTCGACAGGGGCATTGAAGGGCTACACCTTC.

This clonotype was seen a handful of times. The DNA for the CDR3 is TGTGCCAGCAGCCAAGATACCATGAACACTGAAGCTTTCTTT. It encodes CASSQDTMNTEAFF. The chain joins TRBV14 to TRBJ1-1; D uncertain. Germline V gene lookup returns CDR1 SGHDN and CDR2 FVKESK. This CDR3 comprises 14 residues. V lost 0 bases and J 0 bases, leaving 5 bases between the germline ends.

For this clonotype: This may come from a read error, since a much larger clone is one base off. The conserved final phenylalanine or tryptophan is absent from the CDR3, which likely points to a read error. The CDR3 spells CASSVRQGVNQPQHL. For the CDR3, the DNA is TGTGCCAGCAGTGTCCGACAGGGCGTGAATCAGCCCCAGCATCTT. The V gene is TRBV6-1, the J gene TRBJ1-5, with 7 bases identical to TRBD1. V lost 4 bases to trimming and J lost 4 bases; unmatched junction nucleotides: 7. The CDR3 runs to 15 residues. CDR1 and CDR2 from the germline V gene are MNHNS and SASEGT.

This clonotype was detected a few times. The J gene is TRBJ2-1, the V gene TRBV7-2, with TRBD2 matching over 7 bases. Germline lookup yields CDR1 SGHTA and CDR2 FQGNSA. V lost 7 bases to trimming and J lost 8 bases; unmatched junction nucleotides: 8. The CDR3 has 13 residues. In DNA form, the CDR3 reads TGTGCCAGCAAGGATAGCGGGTACTATGAGCAGTTCTTC. Translating gives CASKDSGYYEQFF. Complete variable domain (other parts from reference TRBV7-2 and TRBJ2-1): GAGVSQSPSNKVTEKGKDVELRCDPISGHTALYWYRQSLGQGLEFLIYFQGNSAPDKSGLPSDRFSAERTGGSVSTLTIQRTQQEDSAVYLCASKDSGYYEQFFGPGTRLTVL.

This clonotype was seen ten or more times. The chain recombines TRBV2 with TRBJ2-5; 13 nucleotides match TRBD2. There are 16 residues in the CDR3. The V gene end was trimmed by 6 bases and the J gene end by 5 bases; junction bases not matched to a gene: 9. CDR1 and CDR2 from the germline V gene are SNHLY and FYNNEI. This CDR3 is CASSKGTSGIGETQYF. In nucleotides, the CDR3 is TGTGCCAGCAGCAAAGGGACTAGCGGGATCGGGGAGACCCAGTACTTC.

This clonotype was counted ten times or more. The gene calls are TRBV11-2 and TRBJ2-1; 9 nucleotides agree with TRBD2. Germline V CDR1 and CDR2: SGHAT, FQNNGV. This CDR3 is built from 15 residues. Losses at the gene ends were 4 bases for V and 7 bases for J; bases not matched to a gene: 8. Here the CDR3 DNA reads TGTGCCAGCAGCTCTTTAGCGGGAGCCCGGAATGAGCAGTTCTTC. It is translated as CASSSLAGARNEQFF.

The chain combines TRBV9 with TRBJ2-3; D assignment may be TRBD1 or TRBD2 (6 bases each). The V gene's germline CDR1 is SGDLS and CDR2 YYNGEE. This CDR3 spans 15 amino acids. V was clipped by 4 bases and J by 0 bases, with 12 bases between them. The CDR3 bases are TGTGCCAGCAGCCCGGAAGGGGGGAGCACAGATACGCAGTATTTT. Translated: CASSPEGGSTDTQYF.

This clonotype came up a few times. This chain connects TRBV24-1 to TRBJ2-1, with TRBD2 matching 12 bases. This CDR3 spans 15 amino acids. In germline, CDR1 is KGHDR, CDR2 SFDVKD. V lost 4 bases, J lost 7 bases, and 4 bases stayed unmatched. CDR3: CATSETSGSFNEQFF. The CDR3, as DNA: TGTGCCACCAGTGAGACTAGCGGGAGTTTTAATGAGCAGTTCTTC.

This clonotype was counted ten times or more. The gene calls are TRBV28 and TRBJ2-7; TRBD2 agrees at 10 bases. V lost 5 bases and J lost 3; bases outside the gene matches: 1. Germline V lookup: CDR1 MDHEN, CDR2 SYDVKM. The CDR3 spans 13 residues. The CDR3 here is CASSGLADYEQYF. The CDR3, as DNA: TGTGCCAGCAGTGGACTAGCGGACTACGAGCAGTACTTC.

Many counts were recorded for this clonotype. The chain couples TRBV12-3 or TRBV12-4 to TRBJ2-7, with 9 bases matching TRBD2. The CDR3 runs 14 residues. V was clipped by 3 bases and J by 8 bases; unmatched bases: 8. The chain's CDR3 is CASSFSTSGTKQYF. In nucleotides, the CDR3 is TGTGCCAGCAGTTTTTCGACTAGCGGTACGAAGCAGTACTTC.

The chain carries TRBV7-3 and TRBJ2-1, with D possibly TRBD1 on 5 matching bases. The germline V gene has CDR1 SGHTA and CDR2 FQGTGA. V gave up 0 bases and J gave up 6 bases, with 9 bases separating them. The CDR3 is 14 amino acids. CDR3 sequence: CASSLTGQGNEQFF. CDR3 nucleotides: TGTGCCAGCAGCTTAACGGGCCAGGGCAATGAGCAGTTCTTC.

This clonotype was picked up a small number of times. Since a much larger clone is just one base distant, this may be a read error. J is TRBJ2-5 and V is TRBV11-2; the match to TRBD2 covers 10 bases. Germline V gene sequence: CDR1 SGHAT, CDR2 FQNNGV. CDR3 length: 12 residues. The chain's CDR3 is CASSLAGEAQYF. CDR3 in DNA: TGTGCCAGCAGTCTAGCGGGAGAGGCCCAGTACTTC.

In this sample, this clonotype turned up a few times. The genes are TRBV6-2 or TRBV6-3 and TRBJ2-1; 11 nucleotides agree with TRBD2. CDR1 MNHEY and CDR2 SVGEGT come from the germline V gene. The CDR3 has 19 residues. J gave up 4 bases and V 5 bases, and 16 bases lay outside the gene matches. CDR3 sequence: CASSKDRKLAGEIYNEQFF. In nucleotides, the CDR3 is TGTGCCAGCAGTAAGGACCGGAAACTAGCGGGAGAGATATACAATGAGCAGTTCTTC.

In the case of this clonotype: One end of the junction is discordant with germline, which a read error may explain. This chain uses TRBV11-3 with TRBJ2-3; D is perhaps TRBD1 (5 bases). The germline V gene has CDR1 SGHNT and CDR2 YENEEA. The CDR3 sequence is 13 residues long. In DNA, the CDR3 is TGTGCCAGCAGCTTAGATGCCACAGGTACGCAGTATTTT. Its protein product is CASSLDATGTQYF. The variable domain in full, completed from reference TRBV11-3 and TRBJ2-3, reads EAGVVQSPRYKIIEKKQPVAFWCNPISGHNTLYWYLQNLGQGPELLIRYENEEAVDDSQLPKDRFSAERLKGVDSTLKIQPAELGDSAVYLCASSLDATGTQYFGPGTRLTVL.